This entry lists 20 T cell receptor beta chains sequenced from one sample in a study of neurological immune-mediated disorders. Noted time point: longitudinal time-point 2. One entry per CDR3 protein, called by TCRdb with MiXCR from the 5' RACE reads. This table holds approximately 80,000 distinct CDR3 sequences, 5.8% found once. Sequenced input: PBMCs. Receptor source: a woman aged 55-70 years with multiple sclerosis.

This clonotype was seen many times. The chain joins TRBV15 to TRBJ2-7, with D perhaps being TRBD1 or TRBD2 (7 bases each). The CDR3 contains 15 residues. Germline V gene sequence: CDR1 LNHNV, CDR2 YYDKDF (reference sequence). Trimming removed 0 bases from V and 5 bases from J, with 14 bases in between. This CDR3 reads CATSRDGRGRDEQYF. CDR3 sequence (DNA): TGTGCCACCAGCAGAGATGGCAGGGGGAGGGACGAGCAGTACTTC. The full variable domain, rest sourced from reference TRBV15 and TRBJ2-7, is DAMVIQNPRYQVTQFGKPVTLSCSQTLNHNVMYWYQQKSSQAPKLLFHYYDKDFNNEADTPDNFQSRRPNTSFCFLDIRSPGLGDTAMYLCATSRDGRGRDEQYFGPGTRLTVT.

This clonotype was detected many times. The J gene is TRBJ1-6, the V gene TRBV18; a possible D gene is TRBD1 (6 bases). Trimming stripped 8 bases from V and 7 bases from J, with 18 bases between. The germline CDR1 and CDR2 sequences are KGHSH and LQKENI. This CDR3 region has 15 residues. This CDR3 reads CASTDNRDGNSPLHF. CDR3 coding DNA: TGTGCCAGCACCGATAACAGGGATGGGAATTCACCCCTCCACTTT.

This clonotype was seen ten or more times. This chain uses TRBV5-8 with TRBJ2-2; a weak D match, TRBD2 (6 bases). The length of the CDR3 is 11 residues. Germline CDR1 SGHTS, CDR2 YDEGEE. Trimming took off 10 bases at V and 7 bases at J, with 11 bases between the two ends. DNA of the CDR3: TGTGCCCGGAGGAGGGTCGGGGAGCTGTTTTTT. Encoded protein: CARRRVGELFF.

This clonotype has more than one count but fewer than ten. This chain joins TRBV20-1 and TRBJ2-7; 8 bases are shared with TRBD2. The CDR3 is 14 residues long. Germline lookup yields CDR1 DFQATT and CDR2 SNEGSKA (reference sequence). Unmatched junction bases numbered 14, after V lost 6 bases and J lost 7 bases. This CDR3 reads CSASAAGALREQYF. The CDR3 coding sequence is TGCAGTGCCTCAGCAGCGGGGGCCCTCCGAGAGCAGTACTTC.

This clonotype showed up many times. The rearrangement links TRBV28 to TRBJ2-7, with 8 bases aligning to TRBD1. V lost 7 bases, J lost 3 bases, and 2 bases stayed unmatched. The CDR3 has 12 residues. Germline V CDR1 and CDR2: MDHEN, SYDVKM. The CDR3 region is CASTDRVYEQYF. The CDR3 DNA sequence: TGTGCCAGCACGGACAGGGTCTACGAGCAGTACTTC.

Ten or more counts support this clonotype. The chain recombines TRBV3-1 with TRBJ2-1, with D perhaps matching TRBD1 (5 bases). Germline V gene lookup returns CDR1 LGHDT and CDR2 YNNKEL (reference sequence). CDR3 length equals 13 residues. V gave up 1 base and J gave up 5 bases, with 6 bases separating them. The CDR3 sequence is CASSQGTNNEQFF. The CDR3 DNA reads as TGTGCCAGCAGCCAAGGGACAAACAATGAGCAGTTCTTC.

This clonotype has more than one count but fewer than ten. In DNA, the CDR3 is TGTGCCAGCTCACCTTCACGTGAATCACCCCTCCACTTT. It codes for CASSPSRESPLHF. The genes are TRBV18 and TRBJ1-6; D remains ambiguous. CDR3 length: 13 amino acids. The V gene's germline CDR1 is KGHSH and CDR2 LQKENI. Trimming stripped 3 bases from V and 10 bases from J, with 10 bases between.

This clonotype was counted many times. The chain joins TRBV5-5 to TRBJ1-1; a weak D match, TRBD1 (6 bases). Germline-derived CDR1 and CDR2 are SGHKS and YYEKEE (reference sequence). CDR3 length: 14 amino acids. Trimming removed 6 bases from V and 1 base from J, with 13 bases in between. The CDR3 here is CASNGQPRNTEAFF. As DNA, the CDR3 is TGTGCCAGCAACGGACAGCCGCGGAACACTGAAGCTTTCTTT.

This clonotype came up many times. The chain employs TRBV7-9 and TRBJ2-5, with D uncertain. CDR3 length: 17 residues. Germline V CDR1 and CDR2: SEHNR, FQNEAQ (reference sequence). Trimming shortened V by 8 bases and J by 5 bases, and 27 bases separated the two germline ends. CDR3 nucleotide sequence: TGTGCCAGCGCCCCCCTCAATAGTAGAAGGGCTCGGGAGACCCAGTACTTC. Its translation is CASAPLNSRRARETQYF.

To note about this clonotype: A much larger clone sits a single nucleotide away, making a read error possible. The chain has TRBV7-9 and TRBJ1-2; unclear D gene. This CDR3 spans 15 amino acids. The germline gives CDR1 SEHNR, CDR2 FQNEAQ (reference sequence). V lost 3 bases, J lost 0 bases, and 11 bases lay in between. This chain's CDR3 is CASSLTGISNYGYTF. The CDR3 DNA reads as TGTGCCAGCAGCTTGACGGGAATTTCTAACTATGGCTACACCTTC.

The table lists this clonotype with many counts. The rearrangement uses TRBV28 and TRBJ1-1; D not resolved. The CDR3 runs to 12 residues. Trimming took off 7 bases at V and 4 bases at J, with 10 bases between the two ends. CDR1 is MDHEN and CDR2 is SYDVKM in the germline V gene. The CDR3 nucleotides are TGTGCCAGCATCAGGATGGGCACTGAAGCTTTCTTT. Residues: CASIRMGTEAFF.

This clonotype showed up many times. The gene calls are TRBV7-9 and TRBJ1-1, with D hard to call. Deletions cut 1 base from V and 0 bases from J, with 6 bases between. CDR1 is SEHNR and CDR2 is FQNEAQ in the germline V gene (reference sequence). The CDR3 has 14 amino acids. The CDR3 here is CASSLEGMNTEAFF. The CDR3, as DNA: TGTGCCAGCAGCTTAGAGGGCATGAACACTGAAGCTTTCTTT.

This clonotype has just one count. A single base separates this from a much larger clone, so it may be a read error. The J gene is TRBJ2-5, the V gene TRBV7-2; D gene unclear. Germline V gene sequence: CDR1 SGHTA, CDR2 FQGNSA. The CDR3 has 16 amino acids. The CDR3 loop is CARSLGNSGPVGTQYF. The CDR3 DNA reads TGTGCCAGAAGCTTAGGAAATAGTGGTCCGGTAGGGACCCAGTACTTC. The full variable domain, in which reference TRBV7-2 and TRBJ2-5 provide the parts outside the CDR3, is GAGVSQSPSNKVTEKGKDVELRCDPISGHTALYWYRQSLGQGLEFLIYFQGNSAPDKSGLPSDRFSAERTGGSVSTLTIQRTQQEDSAVYLCARSLGNSGPVGTQYFGPGTRLLVL.

Many counts were recorded for this clonotype. The chain joins TRBV28 to TRBJ2-7, with 9 positions matching TRBD1. Germline loops: CDR1 MDHEN, CDR2 SYDVKM. V shed 6 bases, J shed 3 bases, and the junction held 6 bases outside the gene matches. The CDR3 totals 14 residues. Here the CDR3 DNA reads TGTGCCAGCAGCATCACAGGGGGCTTCTACGAGCAGTACTTC. It is translated as CASSITGGFYEQYF.

Turning to this clonotype: At one boundary the junction diverges from the germline segment, which might be a read error. The chain links TRBV5-1 to TRBJ2-6, with D tentatively TRBD1 or TRBD2 (6 bases each). The length of the CDR3 is 15 residues. CDR1 is SGHRS, CDR2 YFSETQ, per germline. This chain's CDR3 is CASSGGGSGAKVLTF. DNA of the CDR3: TGCGCCAGCAGTGGAGGGGGGTCTGGGGCCAAAGTCCTGACTTTC.

This clonotype was counted many times. The chain is built from TRBV24-1 and TRBJ2-2; D remains ambiguous. Germline CDR1 and CDR2: KGHDR and SFDVKD. V was shortened by 3 bases and J by 5 bases, with 12 bases between the two germline ends. This CDR3 has 15 amino acids. For the CDR3, the DNA is TGTGCCACCAGTGATGCAAGCCACCGGACCGGGGAGCTGTTTTTT. This gives the protein CATSDASHRTGELFF.

This clonotype was counted a few times. The V gene is TRBV5-1, the J gene TRBJ2-2; D uncertain. The CDR3 contains 13 residues. Per the germline V gene, CDR1 is SGHRS and CDR2 is YFSETQ. V dropped 1 base and J dropped 5 bases, with 6 bases sitting between them. CDR3 in amino acids: CASSLSQTGELFF. The CDR3 coding sequence is TGCGCCAGCAGCTTGTCCCAGACCGGGGAGCTGTTTTTT.

The table lists this clonotype with many counts. J is TRBJ2-3 and V is TRBV2; TRBD2 agrees at 10 bases. Trimming took 5 bases from V and 0 from J; bases not matched to a gene: 5. Germline CDR1 is SNHLY and CDR2 is FYNNEI. This CDR3 has 16 amino acids. CDR3 amino acids: CASSPGLAASTDTQYF. As DNA, the CDR3 is TGTGCCAGCAGTCCAGGACTAGCGGCGAGCACAGATACGCAGTATTTT.

In this sample, this clonotype turned up many times. V usage is TRBV5-1 and J usage is TRBJ2-7; 11 nucleotides match TRBD1. Germline CDR1 and CDR2: SGHRS and YFSETQ. Losses at the gene ends were 3 bases for V and 7 bases for J; bases not matched to a gene: 12. CDR3 length: 16 amino acids. CDR3 nucleotides: TGCGCCAGCAGCTACACCACCGGACAGGGGGCTGAGGAGCAGTACTTC. This codes for CASSYTTGQGAEEQYF.

The rearrangement links TRBV5-6 to TRBJ2-6; D uncertain. Trimming removed 2 bases at V and 3 bases at J, with 9 bases between. Germline loops: CDR1 SGHDT, CDR2 YYEEEE. The length of the CDR3 is 15 residues. CDR3 in amino acids: CASSLGLHGANVLTF. The CDR3 nucleotides read TGTGCCAGCAGCTTAGGTCTCCATGGGGCCAACGTCCTGACTTTC.